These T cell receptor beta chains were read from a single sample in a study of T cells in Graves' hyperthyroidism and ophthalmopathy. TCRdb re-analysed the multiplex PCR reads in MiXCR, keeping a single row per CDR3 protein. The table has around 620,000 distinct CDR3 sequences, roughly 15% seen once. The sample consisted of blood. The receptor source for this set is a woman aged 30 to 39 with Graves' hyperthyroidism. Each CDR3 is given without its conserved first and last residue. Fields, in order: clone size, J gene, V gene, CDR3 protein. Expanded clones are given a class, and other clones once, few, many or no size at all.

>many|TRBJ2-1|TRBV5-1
ASSLGMSSYNEQF
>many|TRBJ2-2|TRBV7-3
ASSLGGYTGELF
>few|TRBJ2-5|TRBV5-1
ASSSRGLGGETQY
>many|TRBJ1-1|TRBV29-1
STSGANTEAF
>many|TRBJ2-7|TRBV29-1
STHRGTYEQY
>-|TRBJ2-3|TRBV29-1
SDAQGFEHENTQY
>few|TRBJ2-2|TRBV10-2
ASQQGDTGELF
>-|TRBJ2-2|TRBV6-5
ASSYANTGELF
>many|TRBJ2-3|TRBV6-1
ASSQTGTADTQY
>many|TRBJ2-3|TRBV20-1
SATTSGSRDTQY
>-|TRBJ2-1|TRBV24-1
ATSKTQYNEQF
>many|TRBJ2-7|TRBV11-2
ASSPGLANPYEQY
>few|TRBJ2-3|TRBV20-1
SARPHLEDTSDTQY
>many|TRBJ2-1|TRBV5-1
ASSFGLGNEQF
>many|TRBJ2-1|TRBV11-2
ASSLPGLASNEQF
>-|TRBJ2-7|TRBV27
ASSLLRGEYEQY
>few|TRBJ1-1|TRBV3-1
ASSQVGGNRVAF
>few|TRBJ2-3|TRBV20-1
SASKARDTQY
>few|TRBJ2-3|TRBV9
ASSAGPRVPDTQY
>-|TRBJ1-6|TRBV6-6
ASSYSGGNSRLH
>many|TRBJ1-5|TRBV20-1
SARGGAEVSNQPQH
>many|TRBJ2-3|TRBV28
ASSFGQHTDTQY
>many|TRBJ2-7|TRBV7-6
ASSLRDRTYEQY
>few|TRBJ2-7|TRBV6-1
ASDGRESYEQY
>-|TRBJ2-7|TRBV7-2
ASSLGGLATDEQY
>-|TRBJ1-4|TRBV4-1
ASSQDPGRGGEKLF
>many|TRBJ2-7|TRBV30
AWSVGVSYEQY